Below, 27 T cell receptor beta chains from the same sample are listed, as sequenced in a study of neurological immune-mediated disorders. TCRdb independently ran MiXCR on the 5' RACE reads; one entry per CDR3 protein. The data hold about 79,000 distinct CDR3 sequences, with 13% to 15% observed a single time. Sequencing input: PBMCs. The source of these receptors is a woman in her 50s in good health.

This clonotype was counted at least ten times. The V gene is TRBV12-3 or TRBV12-4, the J gene TRBJ2-7; 10 positions agree with TRBD2. The CDR3 is 15 residues long. Trimming took 3 bases from V and 1 from J; bases not matched to a gene: 3. CDR3 nucleotides: TGTGCCAGCAGTTTTAGCGGGGGGACTTCCTACGAGCAGTACTTC. This codes for CASSFSGGTSYEQYF.

The V and J genes are TRBV5-1 and TRBJ2-6, with D uncertain. Germline values: CDR1 SGHRS, CDR2 YFSETQ. The length of the CDR3 is 16 residues. Trimming pared 4 bases from V and 0 bases from J, leaving 11 bases between. The CDR3 sequence: CASSPGSNSGANVLTF. In DNA, the CDR3 is TGCGCCAGCAGCCCTGGAAGCAACTCTGGGGCCAACGTCCTGACTTTC. Drawing the rest from reference TRBV5-1 and TRBJ2-6, the complete variable domain is KAGVTQTPRYLIKTRGQQVTLSCSPISGHRSVSWYQQTPGQGLQFLFEYFSETQRNKGNFPGRFSGRQFSNSRSEMNVSTLELGDSALYLCASSPGSNSGANVLTFGAGSRLTVL.

This clonotype was counted ten times or more. The chain combines TRBV24-1 with TRBJ1-1; 9 bases are shared with TRBD1. The CDR3 is 15 amino acids. Germline loops: CDR1 KGHDR, CDR2 SFDVKD. V dropped 4 bases and J dropped 3; count of bases not matched to a gene: 5. The CDR3 here is CATSDTRTGDTEAFF. The CDR3 coding sequence is TGTGCCACCAGTGACACCAGGACAGGGGACACTGAAGCTTTCTTT.

This clonotype has ten or more counts. The CDR3 is CASWDRVRLGTEAFF. DNA for the CDR3: TGTGCCAGTTGGGACAGGGTTAGATTGGGCACTGAAGCTTTCTTT. The chain carries TRBV6-2 or TRBV6-3 and TRBJ1-1; TRBD1 aligns across 9 bases. The germline gives CDR1 MNHEY, CDR2 SVGEGT. Germline trimming cut 9 bases from V and 4 bases from J; bases unmatched to any gene: 12. This CDR3 has 15 amino acids.

In its sample, this clonotype was seen many times. The gene calls are TRBV5-1 and TRBJ2-1, with D possibly being TRBD2 (5 bases). The CDR3 loop spans 15 amino acids. Trimming cost V 3 bases and J 7 bases, with 17 bases left between them. The germline CDR1 and CDR2 sequences are SGHRS and YFSETQ. CDR3 coding DNA: TGCGCCAGCAGCTCCGAGGGTGGTCCAGTGAATGAGCAGTTCTTC. It translates to CASSSEGGPVNEQFF. Looking up the rest from reference TRBV5-1 and TRBJ2-1 gives the full variable domain: KAGVTQTPRYLIKTRGQQVTLSCSPISGHRSVSWYQQTPGQGLQFLFEYFSETQRNKGNFPGRFSGRQFSNSRSEMNVSTLELGDSALYLCASSSEGGPVNEQFFGPGTRLTVL.

There are many counts of this clonotype. This chain connects TRBV5-1 to TRBJ2-7; a weak D match, TRBD1 (5 bases). V lost 2 bases and J lost 2, with 14 bases in between. The CDR3 length is 15 residues. CDR1 SGHRS and CDR2 YFSETQ come from the germline V gene. The CDR3 is CASSFSGQGAYEQYF. In DNA, the CDR3 is TGCGCCAGCAGCTTTTCAGGGCAGGGCGCCTACGAGCAGTACTTC.

This clonotype appeared many times. The chain is built from TRBV27 and TRBJ2-3; D is unclear. Trimming removed 7 bases from V and 5 bases from J, with 7 bases in between. The germline gives CDR1 MNHEY, CDR2 SMNVEV (reference sequence). This CDR3 spans 11 amino acids. CDR3 sequence (DNA): TGTGCCAGCAAGGTAGAAGATACGCAGTATTTT. Protein: CASKVEDTQYF.

This clonotype was seen repeatedly, ten times or more. The chain employs TRBV29-1 and TRBJ2-7; a weak D match, TRBD2 (6 bases). Germline loops: CDR1 SQVTM, CDR2 ANQGSEA. The CDR3 has 13 amino acids. Trimming left V 3 bases short and J 3 bases short, with 12 bases between. CDR3 amino acids: CSVEIAEVYEQYF. CDR3 nucleotides: TGCAGCGTTGAGATAGCGGAGGTCTACGAGCAGTACTTC.

This clonotype was seen many times. The CDR3 sequence: CASSHQGGEETQYF. The CDR3 coding sequence is TGCGCCAGCAGCCATCAGGGAGGCGAGGAGACCCAGTACTTC. The V and J genes are TRBV5-1 and TRBJ2-5, with D possibly matching TRBD2 (6 bases). Germline values: CDR1 SGHRS, CDR2 YFSETQ. This CDR3 is built from 14 residues. Trimming removed 4 bases at V and 5 bases at J, with 15 bases between.

This clonotype was seen ten or more times. The genes are TRBV7-9 and TRBJ2-2, with 13 bases identical to TRBD2. V gave up 3 bases and J gave up 3 bases; unmatched junction bases: 1. This CDR3 spans 16 amino acids. Germline-derived CDR1 and CDR2 are SEHNR and FQNEAQ (reference sequence). CDR3 in amino acids: CASSFGLAGDTGELFF. CDR3 in DNA: TGTGCCAGCAGCTTCGGACTAGCGGGGGACACCGGGGAGCTGTTTTTT.

In its sample, this clonotype was seen many times. This sequence joins TRBV16 and TRBJ2-7; D gene uncertain. Germline V lookup: CDR1 KGHSY, CDR2 FQNENV. This CDR3 has 16 residues. V gave up 1 base and J gave up 3 bases, with 16 bases separating them. CDR3 coding DNA: TGTGCCAGCAGCCAATTCCCCAGAGGTAGCCTCTACGAGCAGTACTTC. Amino acids: CASSQFPRGSLYEQYF.

Ten or more counts support this clonotype. This chain links TRBV11-2 with TRBJ1-4; no clear D gene. Between the trimmed V and J ends, which lost 5 bases and 10 bases, there was a span of 11 bases. Germline-derived CDR1 and CDR2 are SGHAT and FQNNGV. This CDR3 is built from 12 residues. DNA of the CDR3: TGTGCCAGCAGCCTTCGGGTGGGAAAACTGTTTTTT. Its translation is CASSLRVGKLFF.

This clonotype was observed many times. CDR3 DNA sequence: TGCGCCAGCAGCTTACAGGGAGCAACTAATGAAAAACTGTTTTTT. Its protein is CASSLQGATNEKLFF. The V gene is TRBV5-1, the J gene TRBJ1-4, with D possibly TRBD1 on 6 matching bases. Trimming left V 2 bases short and J 0 bases short, with 8 bases between. This CDR3 region has 15 residues. Germline-derived CDR1 and CDR2 are SGHRS and YFSETQ.

This chain uses TRBV5-5 with TRBJ2-3; TRBD2 matches 7 bases. Trimming cost V 0 bases and J 3 bases; bases outside gene matches: 4. Per the germline V gene, CDR1 is SGHKS and CDR2 is YYEKEE (reference sequence). CDR3 length: 15 residues. The CDR3 reads CASSLGGGVTDTQYF. In nucleotides, the CDR3 is TGTGCCAGCAGCTTGGGCGGGGGAGTGACAGATACGCAGTATTTT. Based on the CDR3 plus reference TRBV5-5 and TRBJ2-3, the full variable domain is DAGVTQSPTHLIKTRGQQVTLRCSPISGHKSVSWYQQVLGQGPQFIFQYYEKEERGRGNFPDRFSARQFPNYSSELNVNALLLGDSALYLCASSLGGGVTDTQYFGPGTRLTVL.

There are many counts of this clonotype. This chain links TRBV3-1 with TRBJ1-2; D is perhaps TRBD1 (6 bases). The CDR3 is made up of 14 amino acids. V dropped 3 bases and J dropped 7 bases, with 15 bases sitting between them. The germline V gene encodes CDR1 LGHDT and CDR2 YNNKEL (reference sequence). Here the CDR3 reads CASSHSGGAGGYTF. The CDR3 DNA reads TGTGCCAGCAGCCACTCCGGGGGGGCCGGTGGCTACACCTTC.

This clonotype was picked up a small number of times. At one of its ends the junction is not consistent with the germline gene, which may arise from a read error. This chain uses TRBV5-1 with TRBJ2-5, with D perhaps TRBD2 (5 bases). Germline CDR1 reads SGHRS; CDR2 reads YFSETQ. The CDR3 runs to 11 residues. CDR3 DNA sequence: TGCGCCAGCAGGTTGGCGGGGACCCAGTACTTC. Translation gives CASRLAGTQYF.

This clonotype was detected a few times. The rearrangement joins TRBV20-1 to TRBJ1-4; 7 bases line up with TRBD1. CDR1 is DFQATT and CDR2 is SNEGSKA in the germline V gene (reference sequence). The CDR3 has 15 amino acids. V shed 0 bases and J 8 bases; nucleotides not matched to a gene: 9. This CDR3 reads CSARDIGGGNEKLFF. The DNA of the CDR3 is TGCAGTGCTAGAGATATCGGAGGGGGCAACGAAAAACTGTTTTTT.

This clonotype was observed at least ten times. The chain uses TRBV28 and TRBJ2-7; no reliable D call. Between the trimmed V and J ends, which lost 5 bases and 2 bases, there was a span of 10 bases. The CDR3 covers 13 residues. CDR1 and CDR2 (germline): MDHEN, SYDVKM. The CDR3 spells CASSPQTPYEQYF. In DNA, the CDR3 is TGTGCCAGCAGTCCTCAGACCCCCTACGAGCAGTACTTC.

This clonotype was recorded many times. The gene calls are TRBV5-5 and TRBJ1-4; D uncertain. V lost 5 bases and J lost 0, with 11 bases in between. The CDR3 totals 15 residues. Germline loops: CDR1 SGHKS, CDR2 YYEKEE (reference sequence). The CDR3 DNA reads TGTGCCAGCAGTCCCAGTGGTGCAACTAATGAAAAACTGTTTTTT. It translates to CASSPSGATNEKLFF. Full variable domain (remainder filled in from reference TRBV5-5 and TRBJ1-4): DAGVTQSPTHLIKTRGQQVTLRCSPISGHKSVSWYQQVLGQGPQFIFQYYEKEERGRGNFPDRFSARQFPNYSSELNVNALLLGDSALYLCASSPSGATNEKLFFGSGTQLSVL.

This clonotype has at least ten counts. The chain couples TRBV20-1 to TRBJ2-3, with 14 positions matching TRBD2. The CDR3 is 19 amino acids. V shed 5 bases, J shed 0 bases, and the junction held 13 bases outside the gene matches. The germline CDR1 and CDR2 sequences are DFQATT and SNEGSKA (reference sequence). Here the CDR3 reads CSARNPGTSGRGSTDTQYF. The CDR3 DNA is TGCAGTGCTCGGAACCCCGGGACTAGCGGGAGAGGGAGCACAGATACGCAGTATTTT.

At least ten counts were recorded for this clonotype. This chain joins TRBV5-5 and TRBJ1-2, with a possible D match to TRBD1 (5 bases). The germline V gene encodes CDR1 SGHKS and CDR2 YYEKEE (reference sequence). Trimming removed 6 bases at V and 8 bases at J, with 17 bases between. This CDR3 is built from 13 residues. This CDR3 reads CASNLEGVEGYTF. The CDR3, as DNA: TGTGCCAGCAACCTGGAAGGGGTAGAAGGCTACACCTTC.

This clonotype was detected ten times or more. This chain joins TRBV9 and TRBJ1-4, with D unresolved. The CDR3 spans 14 residues. CDR1 is SGDLS and CDR2 is YYNGEE in the germline V gene. The V gene lost 4 bases and the J gene lost 7 bases, with 14 bases spanning the gap. CDR3: CASSQGRRSEKLFF. The CDR3 nucleotides read TGTGCCAGCAGCCAAGGACGGAGAAGTGAAAAACTGTTTTTT.

This clonotype was counted ten times or more. The rearrangement links TRBV28 to TRBJ2-7, with D perhaps TRBD1 (6 bases). The length of the CDR3 is 14 residues. V was trimmed by 6 bases and J by 5 bases, leaving 17 bases between them. Germline V gene lookup returns CDR1 MDHEN and CDR2 SYDVKM. The CDR3 sequence is CASSRTTNRDEQYF. The CDR3 DNA is TGTGCCAGCAGCCGAACAACTAACAGGGACGAGCAGTACTTC.

This chain uses TRBV24-1 with TRBJ2-1, with a tentative D call TRBD1 (5 bases). Germline V gives CDR1 KGHDR, CDR2 SFDVKD. V was trimmed by 4 bases and J by 0 bases, leaving 12 bases between them. CDR3 length: 16 residues. This chain's CDR3 is CATSDQGSSSYNEQFF. In nucleotides, the CDR3 is TGTGCCACCAGTGACCAGGGATCAAGCTCCTACAATGAGCAGTTCTTC.

There are many counts of this clonotype. V usage is TRBV9 and J usage is TRBJ2-6; D is unresolved. This CDR3 contains 17 residues. Between the trimmed V and J ends, which lost 4 bases and 0 bases, there was a span of 14 bases. Germline V lookup: CDR1 SGDLS, CDR2 YYNGEE. The CDR3 DNA reads as TGTGCCAGCAGCCTAAGGACGGCAAGCTCTGGGGCCAACGTCCTGACTTTC. Translation gives CASSLRTASSGANVLTF.

This clonotype was seen repeatedly, ten times or more. The rearrangement uses TRBV5-1 and TRBJ2-7, with D perhaps matching TRBD2 (5 bases). Trimming removed 4 bases at V and 3 bases at J, with 11 bases between. This CDR3 spans 13 amino acids. Germline V gene lookup returns CDR1 SGHRS and CDR2 YFSETQ. CDR3 sequence reads: CASSAVRGYEQYF. CDR3 nucleotide sequence: TGCGCCAGCAGCGCGGTTCGGGGCTACGAGCAGTACTTC. Combining the CDR3 with reference TRBV5-1 and TRBJ2-7 gives the whole variable domain KAGVTQTPRYLIKTRGQQVTLSCSPISGHRSVSWYQQTPGQGLQFLFEYFSETQRNKGNFPGRFSGRQFSNSRSEMNVSTLELGDSALYLCASSAVRGYEQYFGPGTRLTVT.

This clonotype was seen at least ten times. The gene calls are TRBV20-1 and TRBJ1-6; D is ambiguous. Germline assignment: CDR1 DFQATT and CDR2 SNEGSKA (reference sequence). This CDR3 contains 14 residues. The V and J ends lost 0 bases and 7 bases respectively, with 10 bases between them. CDR3 coding DNA: TGCAGTGCTAGAGAGATTTATGCAAATTCACCCCTCCACTTT. It translates to CSAREIYANSPLHF.